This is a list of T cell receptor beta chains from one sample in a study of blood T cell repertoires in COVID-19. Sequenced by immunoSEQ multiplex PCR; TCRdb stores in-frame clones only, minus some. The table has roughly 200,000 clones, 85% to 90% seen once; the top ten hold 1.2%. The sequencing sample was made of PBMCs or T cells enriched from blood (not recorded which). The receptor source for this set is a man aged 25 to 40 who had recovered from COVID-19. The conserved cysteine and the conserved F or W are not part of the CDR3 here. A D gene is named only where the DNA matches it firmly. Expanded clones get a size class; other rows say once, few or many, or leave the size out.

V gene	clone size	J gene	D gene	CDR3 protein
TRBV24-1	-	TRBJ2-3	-	ATSDWQGGSDTQY
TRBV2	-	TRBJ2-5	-	ASSETFEAGETQY
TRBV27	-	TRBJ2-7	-	ASRSAGVEQY
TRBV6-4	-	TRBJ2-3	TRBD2	ASSEGSGGGPDTQY
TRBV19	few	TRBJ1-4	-	ASSKPQLATNEKLF
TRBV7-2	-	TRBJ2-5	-	ASSFYDSVGETQY
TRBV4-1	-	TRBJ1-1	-	ASSPLIVNTEAF
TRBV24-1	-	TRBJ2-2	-	ATSDGQIGRTGELF
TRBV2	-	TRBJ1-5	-	ASSVGAGTGQPQH
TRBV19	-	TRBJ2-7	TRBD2	ASSYNSGSKYEQY
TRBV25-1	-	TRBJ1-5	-	ASSGGAFNSQPQH
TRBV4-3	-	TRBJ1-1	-	ASSQDSSPTEAF
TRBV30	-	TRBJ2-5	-	AWSRREEAQY
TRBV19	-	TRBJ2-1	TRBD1	ASIDRGSYNEQF
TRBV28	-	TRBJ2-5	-	ASSFAGWETQY
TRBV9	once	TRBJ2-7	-	ASSGRSGTYEQY
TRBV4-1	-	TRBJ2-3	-	ASSQLSGWAGPKGGTDTQY
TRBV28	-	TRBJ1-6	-	ASGSRVSPLH
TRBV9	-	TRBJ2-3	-	ASSSAVFFEDTQY
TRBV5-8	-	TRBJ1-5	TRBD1	ASSLEPHRGQPQH
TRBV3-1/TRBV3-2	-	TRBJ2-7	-	ASSQQPQGRYEQY
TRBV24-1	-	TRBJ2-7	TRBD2	ATSDPLLAGGKEQY
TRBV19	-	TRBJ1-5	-	ASNIPTRGNQPQH
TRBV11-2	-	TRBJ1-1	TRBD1	ASSDGTENTEAF
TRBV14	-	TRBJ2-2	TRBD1	ASSQDPGTVYTGELF
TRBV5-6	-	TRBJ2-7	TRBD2	ASRPWPAGTSSYEQY
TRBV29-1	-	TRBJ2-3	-	SVEVFRDRGGADTQY
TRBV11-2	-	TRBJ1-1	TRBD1	ASSLAGLRQGTNTEAF
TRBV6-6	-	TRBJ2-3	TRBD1	ASSPQGQETTDTQY
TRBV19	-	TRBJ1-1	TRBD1	ASTSMPGQGPEAF
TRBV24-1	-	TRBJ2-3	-	ATSDFPRRGRLDTQY
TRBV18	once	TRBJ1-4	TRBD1	ASSGDRKISTNEKLF
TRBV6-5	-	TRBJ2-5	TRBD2	ASSYLRAGYQETQY
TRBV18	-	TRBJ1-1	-	ASSPGVNTEAF
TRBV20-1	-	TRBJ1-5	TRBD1	SASAGTGANQPQH
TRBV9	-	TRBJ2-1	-	ASSVGGTSYNEQF
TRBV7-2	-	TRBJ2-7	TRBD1	ASSLMWGNRDRASEQY
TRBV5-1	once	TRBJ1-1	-	ASSLAPMNTEAF
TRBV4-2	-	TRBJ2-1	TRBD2	ASSQVAGAYNEQF
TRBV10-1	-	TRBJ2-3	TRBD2	ASSESRTSGGASTDTQY
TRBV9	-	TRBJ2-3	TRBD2	ASSESGIATDTQY
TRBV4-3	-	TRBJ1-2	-	ASSQGGDPIYGYT
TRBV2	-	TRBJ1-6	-	ASTEDSWNSPLH
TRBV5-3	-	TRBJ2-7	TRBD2	ARGWGTSASYEQY